This TCR beta chain was identified in a study of blood T cell repertoires in COVID-19. Study as a whole: The analysed material was cDNA or gDNA that came from T cells, B-cell-depleted T cells, or PBMCs.

Produced via immunoSEQ multiplex PCR; TCRdb's table is partial and in-frame only. The table has some 320,000 clones, around 87% seen once; the top ten hold approximately 5.3%. Participant ages covered about 18 to 90 years across 24 US areas. Participants' own reports of clinical history determined their cohort assignment. Two consecutive negative NP/OP PCR tests, clearance, or resolved symptoms defined Cohort 3 recovery. The CDR3 length is 15 residues. V was shortened by 5 bases and J by 7 bases, with 21 bases between the two germline ends. Looked up from germline, CDR1 is LNHDA and CDR2 is SQIVND (reference sequence).

V usage is TRBV19 and J usage is TRBJ2-7, with D possibly being TRBD1 (6 bases). Source material: PBMCs or T cells enriched from blood (not recorded which). The receptor comes from a woman in her 30s who had recovered from COVID-19. The CDR3 spells CASSLLMGASGEQYF. The CDR3 region has the DNA TGTGCCAGTAGTCTTCTCATGGGGGCTTCGGGGGAGCAGTACTTC.